Sequencing of this TCR beta chain was carried out in a study of shared clonotypes between healthy human individuals. Whole-study findings and limits: Depth of sequencing was expected to influence donor clonotype sharing.

Original handling: Filtering of immunoSEQ junctional sequences could not match full-length read filtering. Profiling relied on immunoSEQ multiplex PCR, and the TCRdb table lists in-frame clones only, not all of them. The D gene and trimming were derived from the DNA, and the V and J assignments and clone size from that table. The sample has 2 million to 3 million clones; over 85% are singletons. CDR3 length: 15 residues. The J segment lost 5 bases and the V segment lost 4 bases, leaving 8 bases of the junction unmatched. Germline V gene lookup returns CDR1 LNHDA and CDR2 SQIVND (reference sequence). About this clone: The antigen is not known.

Sample: naive CD4+ T cells from PBMCs. Subset denoted: CD45RA+ positively selected. The receptor comes from a man between 18 and 35 years old in good health. Some clones in this sample may be carry-over from other donors' samples. This chain joins TRBV19 and TRBJ2-7; TRBD2 agrees at 10 bases. The DNA for the CDR3 is TGTGCCAGTAGTACCCCTAGCGGGAGTAGCAACGAGCAGTACTTC. Translating it yields CASSTPSGSSNEQYF.